This entry lists 9 T cell receptor beta chains sequenced from one sample in a study of shared clonotypes between healthy human individuals. Profiling relied on immunoSEQ multiplex PCR, and the TCRdb table lists in-frame clones only, not all of them. This table has approximately 1.5 million clones, approximately 98.5% appearing once. The sample was naive CD4+ T cells sorted from blood. Subset defined: CD45RA+ positively selected. These receptors were taken from a man aged 25-40 years in good health.

The CDR3 bases are TGTGCCAGCAGTTTAGTTTTCAGGGATAGGGCTGGGCAGTTCTTC. Its translation: CASSLVFRDRAGQFF. V usage is TRBV28 and J usage is TRBJ2-1; weak D call: TRBD1 (5 bases). Germline values: CDR1 MDHEN, CDR2 SYDVKM. V dropped 2 bases and J dropped 12 bases, with 20 bases sitting between them. The CDR3 is made up of 15 amino acids. Looking up the rest from reference TRBV28 and TRBJ2-1 gives the full variable domain: DVKVTQSSRYLVKRTGEKVFLECVQDMDHENMFWYRQDPGLGLRLIYFSYDVKMKEKGDIPEGYSVSREKKERFSLILESASTNQTSMYLCASSLVFRDRAGQFFGPGTRLTVL.

The chain couples TRBV7-3 to TRBJ2-7; D uncertain. CDR3 length: 14 residues. Trimming took 5 bases from V and 0 from J, leaving 11 bases between them. Germline V lookup: CDR1 SGHTA, CDR2 FQGTGA. CDR3 coding DNA: TGTGCCAGCAGCCCACGGAAGAGCTCCTACGAGCAGTACTTC. Translated, it gives CASSPRKSSYEQYF. Filled out from reference TRBV7-3 and TRBJ2-7, the complete variable domain reads GAGVSQTPSNKVTEKGKYVELRCDPISGHTALYWYRQSLGQGPEFLIYFQGTGAADDSGLPNDRFFAVRPEGSVSTLKIQRTERGDSAVYLCASSPRKSSYEQYFGPGTRLTVT.

The rearrangement uses TRBV28 and TRBJ1-1; D might be TRBD1 (5 bases). Trimming pared 2 bases from V and 5 bases from J, leaving 18 bases between. The germline gives CDR1 MDHEN, CDR2 SYDVKM. This CDR3 contains 16 residues. The CDR3 sequence: CASSLPPGRGVTEAFF. In DNA, the CDR3 is TGTGCCAGCAGTTTACCCCCTGGGCGGGGGGTGACTGAAGCTTTCTTT.

This clone was detected once. The genes are TRBV19 and TRBJ2-2; 8 positions agree with TRBD1. V lost 2 bases and J lost 6; bases outside the gene matches: 8. CDR1 and CDR2 (germline): LNHDA, SQIVND (reference sequence). The CDR3 has 16 residues. This CDR3 reads CASSIHQGARAGELFF. Here the CDR3 DNA reads TGTGCCAGTAGTATACATCAGGGGGCGAGGGCCGGGGAGCTGTTTTTT. The variable domain in full, completed from reference TRBV19 and TRBJ2-2, reads DGGITQSPKYLFRKEGQNVTLSCEQNLNHDAMYWYRQDPGQGLRLIYYSQIVNDFQKGDIAEGYSVSREKKESFPLTVTSAQKNPTAFYLCASSIHQGARAGELFFGEGSRLTVL.

V is TRBV27 and J is TRBJ2-7; D not certain. The CDR3 is made up of 13 amino acids. Germline loops: CDR1 MNHEY, CDR2 SMNVEV (reference sequence). The germline V and J ends were trimmed by 3 bases and 5 bases, with 11 bases remaining between them. The CDR3 sequence is CASSFLGRNEQYF. DNA of the CDR3: TGTGCCAGCAGTTTCCTGGGCCGGAACGAGCAGTACTTC.

The V and J genes are TRBV11-2 and TRBJ2-3; D uncertain. Germline-derived CDR1 and CDR2 are SGHAT and FQNNGV. The CDR3 runs to 14 residues. Trimming pared 5 bases from V and 2 bases from J, leaving 11 bases between. The CDR3 spells CASSIGSHTDTQYF. The CDR3, as DNA: TGTGCCAGCAGCATTGGGTCCCACACAGATACGCAGTATTTT.

V and J are TRBV14 and TRBJ2-1; 7 bases map to TRBD2. V was clipped by 4 bases and J by 1 base; unmatched bases: 4. CDR3 length: 15 amino acids. CDR1 and CDR2 from the germline V gene are SGHDN and FVKESK. DNA for the CDR3: TGTGCCAGCAGCCGTGGGGGAGGGTCCTACAATGAGCAGTTCTTC. As protein: CASSRGGGSYNEQFF.

This clone was observed a single time. This sequence joins TRBV5-5 and TRBJ2-7; the D call may be TRBD1 or TRBD2 (5 bases each). The CDR3 is made up of 14 amino acids. V lost 2 bases to trimming and J lost 2 bases, with 11 bases between them. CDR1 and CDR2 (germline): SGHKS, YYEKEE (reference sequence). CDR3 amino acids: CASSFSGTAYEQYF. The CDR3 nucleotides are TGTGCCAGCAGCTTCTCAGGGACCGCCTACGAGCAGTACTTC.

The genes are TRBV30 and TRBJ2-5, with TRBD2 identical over 7 bases. Germline loops: CDR1 GTSNPN, CDR2 SVGIG (reference sequence). The CDR3 consists of 17 residues. Unmatched junction bases numbered 19, after V lost 3 bases and J lost 6 bases. The CDR3 DNA sequence: TGTGCCTGGAGCGAAGGGCCGGGGACGGGGAGGGGAAAGACCCAGTACTTC. It codes for CAWSEGPGTGRGKTQYF. The full variable domain, rest sourced from reference TRBV30 and TRBJ2-5, is SQTIHQWPATLVQPVGSPLSLECTVEGTSNPNLYWYRQAAGRGLQLLFYSVGIGQISSEVPQNLSASRPQDRQFILSSKKLLLSDSGFYLCAWSEGPGTGRGKTQYFGPGTRLLVL.